This T cell receptor (beta chain) comes out of a study of blood T cells in healthy people across ages. In the study overall: Per two T cells, template switching captured roughly one barcoded beta molecule. Regarding the study as a whole: The lack of PBMC sorting stopped any conclusive naive versus antigen-experienced comparison. Both higher diversity and more naive CD4+ cells marked long-lived donors when set against aged donors. With naive T cell percentage, TCR beta diversity showed a strong correlation.

Points on this clonotype: Its antigen remains unknown.

Together with a sample-barcoded 5' primer, a J-beta primer mix was included in a second PCR lasting about 7 to 12 cycles. TCRdb redid the calling of the 5' RACE reads with MiXCR, one entry per CDR3 protein. This repertoire shows almost 1 million distinct CDR3 sequences, roughly 51% found once; its top ten account for 20% to 25%. CDR1 is SGDLS, CDR2 YYNGEE, per germline. CDR3 length equals 13 residues. V dropped 0 bases and J dropped 6 bases, with 9 bases sitting between them. The V call is TRBV9, the J call TRBJ1-2; D is possibly TRBD1 (5 bases). Sequencing input: blood. The TCR originated in a woman in her sixties or seventies in good health. The CDR3 loop is CASSVATTDGYTF. In DNA, the CDR3 is TGTGCCAGCAGCGTAGCTACGACAGATGGCTACACCTTC. Looking up the rest from reference TRBV9 and TRBJ1-2 gives the full variable domain: DSGVTQTPKHLITATGQRVTLRCSPRSGDLSVYWYQQSLDQGLQFLIQYYNGEERAKGNILERFSAQQFPDLHSELNLSSLELGDSALYFCASSVATTDGYTFGSGTRLTVV.